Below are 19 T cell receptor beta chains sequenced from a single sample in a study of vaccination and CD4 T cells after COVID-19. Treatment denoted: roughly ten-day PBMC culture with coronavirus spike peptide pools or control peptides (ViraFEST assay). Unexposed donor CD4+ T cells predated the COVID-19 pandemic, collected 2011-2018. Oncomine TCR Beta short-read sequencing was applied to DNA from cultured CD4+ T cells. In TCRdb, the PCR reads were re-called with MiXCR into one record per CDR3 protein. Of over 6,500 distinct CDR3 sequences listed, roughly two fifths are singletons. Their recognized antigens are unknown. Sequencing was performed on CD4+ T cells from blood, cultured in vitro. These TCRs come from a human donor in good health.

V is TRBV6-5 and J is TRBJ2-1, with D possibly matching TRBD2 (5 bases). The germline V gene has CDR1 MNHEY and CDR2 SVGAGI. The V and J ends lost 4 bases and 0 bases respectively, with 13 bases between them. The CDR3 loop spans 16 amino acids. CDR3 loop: CASSLEGSSSYNEQFF. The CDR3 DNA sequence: TGTGCCAGCAGTTTAGAGGGCTCGAGCTCCTACAATGAGCAGTTCTTC.

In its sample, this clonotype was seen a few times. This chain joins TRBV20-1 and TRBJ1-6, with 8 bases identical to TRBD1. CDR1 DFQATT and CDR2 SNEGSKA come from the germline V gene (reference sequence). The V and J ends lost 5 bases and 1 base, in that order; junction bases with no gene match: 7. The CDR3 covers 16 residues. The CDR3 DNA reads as TGCAGTGCTCGGGACAGGCTGGCTTCCTATAATTCACCCCTCCACTTT. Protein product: CSARDRLASYNSPLHF.

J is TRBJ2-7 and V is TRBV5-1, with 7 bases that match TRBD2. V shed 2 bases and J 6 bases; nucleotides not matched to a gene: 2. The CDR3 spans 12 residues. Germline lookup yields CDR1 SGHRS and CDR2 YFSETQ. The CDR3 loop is CASSLTGGEQYF. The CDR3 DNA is TGCGCCAGCAGCTTAACGGGGGGCGAGCAGTACTTC.

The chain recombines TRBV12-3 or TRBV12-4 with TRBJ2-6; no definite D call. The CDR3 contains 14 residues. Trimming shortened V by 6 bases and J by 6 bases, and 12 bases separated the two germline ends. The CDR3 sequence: CASSILWKANVLTF. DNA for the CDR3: TGTGCCAGCAGCATCCTCTGGAAGGCCAACGTCCTGACTTTC.

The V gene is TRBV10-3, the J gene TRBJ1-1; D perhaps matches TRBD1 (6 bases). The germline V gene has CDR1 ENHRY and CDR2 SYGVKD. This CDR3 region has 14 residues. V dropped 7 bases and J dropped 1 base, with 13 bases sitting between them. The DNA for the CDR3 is TGTGCCATCACTTCCAGGGGCGAGAACACTGAAGCTTTCTTT. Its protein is CAITSRGENTEAFF.

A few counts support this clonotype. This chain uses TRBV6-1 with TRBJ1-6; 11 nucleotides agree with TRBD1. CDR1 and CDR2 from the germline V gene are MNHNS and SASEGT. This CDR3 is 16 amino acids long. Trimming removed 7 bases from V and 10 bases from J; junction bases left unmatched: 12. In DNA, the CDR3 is TGTGCCAGCACGTTCGAATTCCGGGACAGGGGGTCACCCCTCCACTTT. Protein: CASTFEFRDRGSPLHF.

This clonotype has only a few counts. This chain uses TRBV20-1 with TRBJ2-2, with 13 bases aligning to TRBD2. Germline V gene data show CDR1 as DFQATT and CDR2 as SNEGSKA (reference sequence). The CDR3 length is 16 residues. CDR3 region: CTPTSGGSYNTGELFF. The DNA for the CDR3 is TGCACCCCGACTAGCGGGGGGTCTTATAACACCGGGGAGCTGTTTTTT.

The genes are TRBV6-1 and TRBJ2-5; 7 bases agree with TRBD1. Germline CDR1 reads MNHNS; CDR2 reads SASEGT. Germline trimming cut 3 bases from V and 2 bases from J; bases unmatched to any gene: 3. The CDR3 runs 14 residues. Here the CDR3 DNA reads TGTGCCAGCAGTGAGGGACAGATACAAGAGACCCAGTACTTC. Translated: CASSEGQIQETQYF.

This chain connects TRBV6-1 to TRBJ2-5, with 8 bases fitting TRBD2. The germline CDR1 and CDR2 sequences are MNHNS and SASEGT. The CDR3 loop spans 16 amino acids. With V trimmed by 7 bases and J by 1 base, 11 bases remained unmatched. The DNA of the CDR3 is TGTGCCAGCAAAAGCGGGGGACCCAGGTCCCAAGAGACCCAGTACTTC. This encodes CASKSGGPRSQETQYF.

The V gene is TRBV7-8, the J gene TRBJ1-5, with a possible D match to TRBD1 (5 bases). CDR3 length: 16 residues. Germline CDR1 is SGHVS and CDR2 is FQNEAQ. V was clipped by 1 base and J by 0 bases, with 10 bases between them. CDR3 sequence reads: CASSLVEGYSNQPQHF. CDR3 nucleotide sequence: TGTGCCAGCAGCTTAGTTGAGGGGTATAGCAATCAGCCCCAGCATTTT.

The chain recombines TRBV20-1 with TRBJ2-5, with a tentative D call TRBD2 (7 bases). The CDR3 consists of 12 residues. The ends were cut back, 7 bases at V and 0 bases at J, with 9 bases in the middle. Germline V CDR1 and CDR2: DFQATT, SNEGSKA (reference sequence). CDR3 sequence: CSVGGHQETQYF. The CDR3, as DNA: TGCAGTGTCGGGGGGCACCAAGAGACCCAGTACTTC.

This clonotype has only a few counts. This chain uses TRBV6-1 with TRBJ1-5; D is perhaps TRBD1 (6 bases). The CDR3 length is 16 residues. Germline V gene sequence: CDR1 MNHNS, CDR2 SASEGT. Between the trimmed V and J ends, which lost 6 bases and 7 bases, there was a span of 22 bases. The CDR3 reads CASSPRGKGPHQPQHF. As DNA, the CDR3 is TGTGCCAGCAGCCCCAGGGGAAAGGGGCCCCACCAGCCCCAGCATTTT.

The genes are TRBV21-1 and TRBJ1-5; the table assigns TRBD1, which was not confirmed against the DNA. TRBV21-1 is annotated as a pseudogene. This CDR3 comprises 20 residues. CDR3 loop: CASSNPGRLRWGYSNQPQHF. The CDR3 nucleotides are TGTGCCAGCAGCAACCCGGGACGTCTACGGTGGGGTTATAGCAATCAGCCCCAGCATTTT.

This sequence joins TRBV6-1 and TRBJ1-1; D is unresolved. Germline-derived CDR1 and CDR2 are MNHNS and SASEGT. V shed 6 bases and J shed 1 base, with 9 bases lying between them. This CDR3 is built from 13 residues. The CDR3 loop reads CASSRAGNTEAFF. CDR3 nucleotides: TGTGCCAGCAGCCGCGCGGGGAACACTGAAGCTTTCTTT.

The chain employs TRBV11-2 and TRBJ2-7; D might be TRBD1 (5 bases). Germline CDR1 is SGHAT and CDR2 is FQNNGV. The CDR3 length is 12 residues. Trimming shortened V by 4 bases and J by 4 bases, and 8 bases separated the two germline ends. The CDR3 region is CASSSQGYEQYF. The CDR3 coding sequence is TGTGCCAGCAGCTCCCAGGGATACGAGCAGTACTTC.

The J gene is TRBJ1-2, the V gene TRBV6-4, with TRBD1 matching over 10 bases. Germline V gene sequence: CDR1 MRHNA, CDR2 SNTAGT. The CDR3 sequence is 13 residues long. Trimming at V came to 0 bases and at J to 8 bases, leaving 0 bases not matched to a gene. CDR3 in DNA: TGTGCCAGCAGTGACTCGACAGGGGGCGGCTACACCTTC. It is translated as CASSDSTGGGYTF.

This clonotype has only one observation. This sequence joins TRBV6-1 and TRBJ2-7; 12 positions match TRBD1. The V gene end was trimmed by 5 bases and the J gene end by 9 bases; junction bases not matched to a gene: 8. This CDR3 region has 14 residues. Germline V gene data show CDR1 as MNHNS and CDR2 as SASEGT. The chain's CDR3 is CASSTGTGGFGQYF. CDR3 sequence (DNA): TGTGCCAGCAGTACCGGGACAGGGGGCTTCGGGCAGTACTTC.

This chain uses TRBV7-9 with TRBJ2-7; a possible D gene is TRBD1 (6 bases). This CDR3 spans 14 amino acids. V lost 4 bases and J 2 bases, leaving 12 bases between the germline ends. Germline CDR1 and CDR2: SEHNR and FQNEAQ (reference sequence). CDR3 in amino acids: CASSSWGPTYEQYF. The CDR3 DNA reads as TGTGCCAGCAGCTCCTGGGGGCCTACCTACGAGCAGTACTTC.

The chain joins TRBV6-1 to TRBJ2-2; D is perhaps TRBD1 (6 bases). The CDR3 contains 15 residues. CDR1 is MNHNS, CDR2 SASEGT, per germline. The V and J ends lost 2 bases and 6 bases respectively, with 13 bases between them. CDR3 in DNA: TGTGCCAGCAGTGAATATGGGGGCTCGGCCGGGGAGCTGTTTTTT. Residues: CASSEYGGSAGELFF.